This is a list of T cell receptor beta chains from one sample in a study of blood T cell repertoires in COVID-19. TCRdb keeps only in-frame clones here, not all; method: immunoSEQ multiplex PCR. The table includes about 430,000 clones, 85% to 90% detected once. Sequencing was done on a sample of PBMCs or T cells enriched from blood (not recorded which). The source of these receptors is a man aged 25-40 years who had recovered from COVID-19. Each CDR3 is given with its conserved first and last residue. Each record gives: V gene, clone size, CDR3 protein. Size tells how often a clone was seen (once, few, many) or the class of an expanded clone, and some rows leave it out.

TRBV18	.	CASSQWDTRSYNEQFF
TRBV30	.	CAWGGQGGGEQYF
TRBV11-2	few	CASTPVGGTSDLSYNEQFF
TRBV2	few	CASSISSFEQFF
TRBV10-3	.	CAIGDRIGYTF
TRBV10-1	.	CASSVAWQGAYHSNQPQHF
TRBV5-1	.	CASSLAGGIAYGYTF
TRBV5-1	.	CASSLGQGGGNQPQHF
TRBV10-2	.	CASSVGGRGYGYTF
TRBV5-1	.	CASSFLSGYEQYF
TRBV7-9	.	CASSPIGWLAGGVGELFF
TRBV5-1	.	CASSLGTSGSYEQYF
TRBV4-1	.	CASSQVIQGSSGNTIYF
TRBV14	many	CASSPGTLSYTF
TRBV6-5	once	CASSYQGAGYGYTF
TRBV6-5	.	CASSYSGTGREKLFF
TRBV29-1	.	CSVVKLGADYEQYF
TRBV19	.	CASSIRDKGKYGYTF
TRBV5-6	once	CASKQGRGYGYTF
TRBV30	.	CAWRGRDRNTIYF
TRBV28	.	CASSDRGLVYGYTF
TRBV10-3	.	CAISGQGGNEQYF
TRBV10-3	.	CAIGKAGAGEQYF
TRBV30	.	CAWTLPQGMYSPLHF
TRBV7-9	.	CASSLAGTETYEQYF
TRBV5-1	.	CASSLVSEGYNEQFF
TRBV2	.	CASSPPGQSYEQYF
TRBV19	.	CASSMFLAAGGELFF
TRBV25-1	.	CASSSMSGLYGYTF
TRBV10-2	.	CASTDPARFEAFF
TRBV2	.	CASSTSDSSYNEQFF
TRBV27	.	CASSSLAGYEQYF